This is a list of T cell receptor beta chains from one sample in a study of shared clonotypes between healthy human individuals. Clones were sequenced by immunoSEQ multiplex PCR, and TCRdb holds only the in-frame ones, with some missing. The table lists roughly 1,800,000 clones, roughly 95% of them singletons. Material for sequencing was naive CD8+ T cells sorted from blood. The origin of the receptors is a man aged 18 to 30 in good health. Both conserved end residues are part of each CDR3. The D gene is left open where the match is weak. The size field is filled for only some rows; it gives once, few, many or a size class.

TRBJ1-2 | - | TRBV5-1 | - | CASSLSSGASGYTF | TGCGCCAGCAGCTTATCATCAGGGGCGAGTGGCTACACCTTC
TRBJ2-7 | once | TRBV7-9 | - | CASSFWGYEQYF | TGTGCCAGCAGCTTCTGGGGATACGAGCAGTACTTC
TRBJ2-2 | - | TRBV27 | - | CASSPIAALNTGELFF | TGTGCCAGCAGTCCGATTGCCGCCTTGAACACCGGGGAGCTGTTTTTT
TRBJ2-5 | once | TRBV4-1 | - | CASSQDPGWQETQYF | TGCGCCAGCAGCCAAGATCCAGGGTGGCAGGAGACCCAGTACTTC
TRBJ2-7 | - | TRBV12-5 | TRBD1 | CASGYTGTVASYEQYF | TGTGCTAGTGGATATACCGGGACAGTCGCCTCCTACGAGCAGTACTTC
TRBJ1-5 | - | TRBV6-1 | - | CASSGSTSSNQPQHF | TGTGCCAGCAGTGGAAGTACCTCTAGCAATCAGCCCCAGCATTTT
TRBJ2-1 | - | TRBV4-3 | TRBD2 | CASSQDFAGAYNEQFF | TGCGCCAGCAGCCAAGATTTTGCGGGAGCGTACAATGAGCAGTTCTTC
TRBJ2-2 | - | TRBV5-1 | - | CASSLAEGARTGELFF | TGCGCCAGCAGCTTGGCCGAAGGGGCGCGGACCGGGGAGCTGTTTTTT
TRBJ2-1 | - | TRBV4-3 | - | CASTQGASGQDNEQFF | TGCGCCAGCACCCAAGGGGCGAGTGGCCAAGACAATGAGCAGTTCTTC
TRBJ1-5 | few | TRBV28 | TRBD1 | CASSPYRGSNQPQHF | TGTGCCAGCAGTCCCTACAGGGGTAGCAATCAGCCCCAGCATTTT
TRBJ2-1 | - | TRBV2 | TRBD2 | CASSALLAGVEQFF | TGTGCCAGCAGTGCTTTGCTAGCGGGAGTTGAGCAGTTCTTC
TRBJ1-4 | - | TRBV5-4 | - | CASSQSPGDEKLFF | TGTGCCAGCAGTCAGTCACCTGGGGACGAAAAACTGTTTTTT
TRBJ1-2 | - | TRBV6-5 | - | CASSYSKGYGGGYTF | TGTGCCAGCAGTTACTCGAAGGGTTACGGTGGGGGCTACACCTTC
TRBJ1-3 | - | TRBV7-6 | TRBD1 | CASSQLTGEYGNTIYF | TGTGCCAGCAGCCAACTAACAGGGGAGTATGGAAACACCATATATTTT
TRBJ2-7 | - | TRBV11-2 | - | CASSVRDTYEQYF | TGTGCCAGCAGCGTCCGGGATACCTACGAGCAGTACTTC
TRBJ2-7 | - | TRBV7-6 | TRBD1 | CASSPRQGLEQYF | TGTGCCAGCAGCCCAAGACAGGGCCTCGAGCAGTACTTC
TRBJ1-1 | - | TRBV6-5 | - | CASSLTGGSRTEAFF | TGTGCCAGCAGTTTAACTGGGGGGTCTCGCACTGAAGCTTTCTTT
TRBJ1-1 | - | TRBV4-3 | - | CASSQDKRGTEAFF | TGCGCCAGCAGCCAAGATAAGCGGGGGACTGAAGCTTTCTTT
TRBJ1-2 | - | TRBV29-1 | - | CSVEDTVEYGYTF | TGCAGCGTTGAAGACACAGTGGAATATGGCTACACCTTC
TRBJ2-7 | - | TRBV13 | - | CASSFRGGGYEQYF | TGTGCCAGCAGCTTTCGGGGTGGAGGCTACGAGCAGTACTTC
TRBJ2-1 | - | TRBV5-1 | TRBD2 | CASSLPSGSSYNEQFF | TGCGCCAGCAGCCTGCCTAGCGGGAGCTCCTACAATGAGCAGTTCTTC
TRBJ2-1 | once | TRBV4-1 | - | CASSHDSSSYNEQFF | TGCGCCAGCAGCCACGACAGTAGCTCCTACAATGAGCAGTTCTTC
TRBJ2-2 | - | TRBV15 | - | CATTSPWASNTGELFF | TGTGCCACCACCTCTCCCTGGGCATCGAACACCGGGGAGCTGTTTTTT
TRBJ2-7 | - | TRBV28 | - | CASSLQGSYEQYF | TGTGCCAGCAGTTTACAGGGTTCTTACGAGCAGTACTTC
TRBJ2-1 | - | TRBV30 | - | CACLAELYNEQFF | TGTGCCTGTCTGGCGGAGCTCTACAATGAGCAGTTCTTC
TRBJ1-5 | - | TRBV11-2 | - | CASSFVGQPQHF | TGTGCCAGCAGCTTCGTAGGGCAGCCCCAGCATTTT
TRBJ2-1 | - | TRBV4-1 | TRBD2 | CASSQDLRLYSGRAIEQFF | TGCGCCAGCAGCCAAGATCTACGCCTCTATAGCGGGAGGGCCATTGAGCAGTTCTTC
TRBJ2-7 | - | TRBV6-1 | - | CASSEEGPYEQYF | TGTGCCAGCAGTGAAGAGGGTCCCTACGAGCAGTACTTC
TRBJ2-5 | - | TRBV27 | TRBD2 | CASSELAGGQETQYF | TGTGCCAGCAGTGAACTAGCGGGGGGCCAAGAGACCCAGTACTTC
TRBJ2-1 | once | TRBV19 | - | CASRSFGLNEQFF | TGTGCCAGCAGAAGTTTCGGACTCAATGAGCAGTTCTTC
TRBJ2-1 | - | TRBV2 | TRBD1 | CASSGPGQGGNEQFF | TGTGCCAGCAGCGGACCGGGACAGGGTGGGAATGAGCAGTTCTTC
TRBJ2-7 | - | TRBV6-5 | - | CASSYNEGTNEQYF | TGTGCCAGCAGTTACAATGAGGGGACCAACGAGCAGTACTTC
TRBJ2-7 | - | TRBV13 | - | CASSRDGYEQYF | TGTGCCAGCAGCCGTGACGGGTACGAGCAGTACTTC
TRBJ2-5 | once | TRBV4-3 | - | CASSQVLGETQYF | TGCGCCAGCAGCCAGGTTCTAGGGGAGACCCAGTACTTC
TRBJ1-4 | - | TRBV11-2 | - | CASSLGNEKLFF | TGTGCCAGCAGCTTAGGCAATGAAAAACTGTTTTTT
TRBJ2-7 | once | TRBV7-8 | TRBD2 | CASTQFSGGSYEQYF | TGTGCCAGCACCCAATTTAGCGGGGGCTCCTACGAGCAGTACTTC